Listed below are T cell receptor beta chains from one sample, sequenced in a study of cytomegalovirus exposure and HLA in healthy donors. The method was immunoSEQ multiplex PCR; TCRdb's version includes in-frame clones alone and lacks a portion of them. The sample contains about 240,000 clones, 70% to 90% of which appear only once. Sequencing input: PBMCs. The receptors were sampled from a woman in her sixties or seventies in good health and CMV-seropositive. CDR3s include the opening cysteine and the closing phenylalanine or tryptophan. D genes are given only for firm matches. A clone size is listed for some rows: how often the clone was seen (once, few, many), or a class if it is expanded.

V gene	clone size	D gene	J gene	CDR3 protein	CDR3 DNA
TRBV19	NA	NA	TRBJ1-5	CASSSRGQPQHF	TGTGCCAGTAGTTCGCGAGGGCAGCCCCAGCATTTT
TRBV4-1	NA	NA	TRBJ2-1	CASSQDGAAVSYNEQFF	TGCGCCAGCAGCCAAGATGGGGCCGCCGTCTCCTACAATGAGCAGTTCTTC
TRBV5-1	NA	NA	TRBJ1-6	CASSLGQRNNSPLHF	TGCGCCAGCAGCTTGGGGCAGCGTAATAATTCACCCCTCCACTTT
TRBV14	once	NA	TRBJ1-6	CASSQSGVGSPLHF	TGTGCCAGCAGCCAATCAGGGGTCGGTTCACCCCTCCACTTT
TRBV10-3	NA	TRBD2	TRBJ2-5	CATRHNLAGEEETQYF	TGTGCCACCCGTCATAATTTAGCGGGAGAAGAAGAGACCCAGTACTTC
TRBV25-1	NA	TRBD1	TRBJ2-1	CATAGQDNEQFF	TGTGCCACCGCGGGACAGGACAATGAGCAGTTCTTC
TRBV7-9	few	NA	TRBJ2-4	CASSLVTGIQYF	TGTGCCAGCAGCTTAGTAACAGGTATTCAGTACTTC
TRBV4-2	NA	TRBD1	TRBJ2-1	CASSQETGGHSYNEQFF	TGTGCCAGCAGCCAAGAAACAGGGGGACACTCCTACAATGAGCAGTTCTTC
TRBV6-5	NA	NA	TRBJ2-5	CASSYSSETQYF	TGTGCCAGCAGTTACTCTTCGGAGACCCAGTACTTC
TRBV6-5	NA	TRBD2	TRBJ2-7	CASTSGLAGYEQYF	TGTGCCAGCACCTCCGGACTAGCGGGGTACGAGCAGTACTTC
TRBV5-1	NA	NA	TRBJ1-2	CASSYSGDGYTF	TGCGCCAGCAGCTACTCAGGGGATGGCTACACCTTC